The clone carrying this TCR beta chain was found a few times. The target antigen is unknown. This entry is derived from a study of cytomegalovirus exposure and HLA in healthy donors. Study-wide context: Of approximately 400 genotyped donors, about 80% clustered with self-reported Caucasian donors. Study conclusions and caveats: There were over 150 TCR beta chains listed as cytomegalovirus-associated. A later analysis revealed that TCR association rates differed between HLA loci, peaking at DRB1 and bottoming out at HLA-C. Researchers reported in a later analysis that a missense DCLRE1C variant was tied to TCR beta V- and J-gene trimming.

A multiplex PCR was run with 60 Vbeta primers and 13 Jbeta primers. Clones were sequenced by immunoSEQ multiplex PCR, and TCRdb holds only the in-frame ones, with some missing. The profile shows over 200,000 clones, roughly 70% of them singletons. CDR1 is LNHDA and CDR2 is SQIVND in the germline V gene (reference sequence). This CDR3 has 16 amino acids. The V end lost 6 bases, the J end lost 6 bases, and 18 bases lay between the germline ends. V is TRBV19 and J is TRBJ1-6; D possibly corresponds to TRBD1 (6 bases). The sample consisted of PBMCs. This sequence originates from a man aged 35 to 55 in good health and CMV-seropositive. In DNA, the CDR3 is TGTGCCAGTAGCCAAAACTCACAGGGAACTAATTCACCCCTCCACTTT. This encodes CASSQNSQGTNSPLHF.